These T cell receptor beta chains were read from a single sample in a study of PD-L1 blockade in urothelial cancer. The protocol was immunoSEQ multiplex PCR, while the TCRdb copy is restricted to in-frame clones and leaves out a portion. The data contain approximately 50,000 clones, 88% of them singletons. Source: PBMCs, taken around atezolizumab (anti-PD-L1) treatment. Receptors originate from a man aged 55 to 69 with urothelial cancer. The CDR3 runs from the conserved cysteine through the conserved F or W. The D gene is left open where the match is weak. Only some rows state a clone size, as once, few, many or a class for expanded clones.

>.|.|TRBV9|TRBJ1-5
TGTGCCAGCGGGGGCATGTTTAGCAATCAGCCCCAGCATTTT
CASGGMFSNQPQHF
>.|TRBD1|TRBV5-1|TRBJ2-7
TGCGCCAGCAGCTTGGAAACCGGGACAGCCTACGAGCAGTACTTC
CASSLETGTAYEQYF
>.|TRBD1|TRBV6-5|TRBJ1-2
TGTGCCAGCAGTAAGGCCGGGACAGGGGACTATGGCTACACCTTC
CASSKAGTGDYGYTF
>.|TRBD1|TRBV4-1|TRBJ1-6
TGCGCCAGCAGCCAAGATGGGGACAGTGGGAACAATTCACCCCTCCACTTT
CASSQDGDSGNNSPLHF
>.|.|TRBV11-2|TRBJ2-1
TGTGCCAGCAGCGGGGCTCTGGATGAGCAGTTCTTC
CASSGALDEQFF
>.|TRBD1|TRBV6-1|TRBJ2-7
TGTGCCAGCAGTGGGGGACGGCAGGGGGCGAACGAGCAGTACTTC
CASSGGRQGANEQYF
>.|TRBD2|TRBV2|TRBJ2-3
TGTGCCAGCACTCTGTTAGCGGGGGGAAGCACAGATACGCAGTATTTT
CASTLLAGGSTDTQYF
>.|.|TRBV10-3|TRBJ1-1
TGTGCCATCAGTAGTAGGACTGTGAACACTGAAGCTTTCTTT
CAISSRTVNTEAFF
>.|TRBD1|TRBV5-1|TRBJ2-7
TGCGCCAGCAGCTCGCTTCCGGGACAGGACTCCTACGAGCAGTACTTC
CASSSLPGQDSYEQYF
>.|.|TRBV5-1|TRBJ1-3
TGCGCCAGCAGCCGGGGGACGCAGGATGACACCATATATTTT
CASSRGTQDDTIYF
>.|.|TRBV29-1|TRBJ1-5
TGCAGCGTGCCGGGACTCAATAGCAATCAGCCCCAGCATTTT
CSVPGLNSNQPQHF
>.|.|TRBV4-3|TRBJ2-6
TGCGCCAGCAGCCAAGATCGGCAGCGAATTTACTCTGGGGCCAACGTCCTGACTTTC
CASSQDRQRIYSGANVLTF
>once|.|TRBV11-2|TRBJ2-7
TGTGCCAGCAGCTATGAACAGCTTTACGAGCAGTACTTC
CASSYEQLYEQYF
>.|.|TRBV12-5|TRBJ2-5
TGTGCTAGTGGTTTGGTTTTGGGGGGCAGGGGGGAGACCCAGTACTTC
CASGLVLGGRGETQYF
>.|.|TRBV5-1|TRBJ1-1
TGCGCCAGCACTCCGGGGGGGCAGACGAACACTGAAGCTTTCTTT
CASTPGGQTNTEAFF
>.|.|TRBV19|TRBJ2-4
TGTGCCAGTAGGGAGTTAGCCAAAAACATTCAGTACTTC
CASRELAKNIQYF
>.|TRBD2|TRBV27|TRBJ2-1
TGTGCCAGCAGTTTCCCTGACCCGGGACTAGGAGGGGAGCAGTTCTTC
CASSFPDPGLGGEQFF
>.|.|TRBV5-4|TRBJ1-6
TGTGCCAGCAGCTTGGGTCTGGGGAGTAATTCACCCCTCCACTTT
CASSLGLGSNSPLHF
>.|TRBD2|TRBV27|TRBJ2-7
TGTGCCAGCAGTAAGCGGGAGACCTACGAGCAGTACTTC
CASSKRETYEQYF
>.|.|TRBV6-5|TRBJ1-2
TGTGCCAGCAGACTGGATGGCTACACCTTC
CASRLDGYTF
>.|TRBD2|TRBV6-6|TRBJ2-6
TGTGCCAGCAGTCCAAGCGGGACCGGGGAGGCCAACGTCCTGACTTTC
CASSPSGTGEANVLTF
>.|TRBD1|TRBV28|TRBJ2-5
TGTGCCAGCAAGGGGACAGGGGAGGGCGGGACCCAGTACTTC
CASKGTGEGGTQYF
>.|.|TRBV7-2|TRBJ2-3
TGTGCCAGCAGCCAAAGCACAGATACGCAGTATTTT
CASSQSTDTQYF
>once|.|TRBV12-5|TRBJ1-1
TGTGCTAGTGGTCCAGATGGCCAGAACACTGAAGCTTTCTTT
CASGPDGQNTEAFF
>.|.|TRBV7-3|TRBJ1-1
TGTGCCAGCAGCTCTCAGGGCGCCGGCACTGAAGCTTTCTTT
CASSSQGAGTEAFF
>.|.|TRBV12-5|TRBJ2-3
TGTGCTAGTGGTTTGGAGAAGATCGGAGATACGCAGTATTTT
CASGLEKIGDTQYF
>.|.|TRBV7-2|TRBJ1-4
TGTGCCAGCAGCTTCGAGGCGGCGGGGCCACTGTTTTTT
CASSFEAAGPLFF